This T cell receptor (beta chain) was sequenced in a study of T cell repertoires in cytomegalovirus infection. About the research overall: The public TCR beta signatures pointed to both CMV infection and matching HLA type.

The CDR3 runs to 15 residues. V gave up 0 bases and J gave up 8 bases; unmatched junction bases: 4. CDR1 and CDR2 from the germline V gene are SGHTA and FQGNSA. Via MiXCR, TCRdb re-called the reads, giving one row per CDR3 protein. The repertoire consists of hundreds of thousands of distinct CDR3 sequences, with under 40% occurring once and the leading ten covering about an eighth. This clonotype was seen repeatedly, ten times or more. Antigen specificity is unknown. The receptor was isolated from a human donor in good health (CMV status not recorded). Some clones in this sample may be carry-over from other donors' samples. The chain recombines TRBV7-2 with TRBJ1-6; 7 bases fit TRBD1. The material was cultured CD8+ T cells from PBMCs, obtained from culture after CMV antigen stimulation. The CDR3 bases are TGTGCCAGCAGCTTAGCCGGGACAGATTATTCACCCCTCCACTTT. Translated, it gives CASSLAGTDYSPLHF.